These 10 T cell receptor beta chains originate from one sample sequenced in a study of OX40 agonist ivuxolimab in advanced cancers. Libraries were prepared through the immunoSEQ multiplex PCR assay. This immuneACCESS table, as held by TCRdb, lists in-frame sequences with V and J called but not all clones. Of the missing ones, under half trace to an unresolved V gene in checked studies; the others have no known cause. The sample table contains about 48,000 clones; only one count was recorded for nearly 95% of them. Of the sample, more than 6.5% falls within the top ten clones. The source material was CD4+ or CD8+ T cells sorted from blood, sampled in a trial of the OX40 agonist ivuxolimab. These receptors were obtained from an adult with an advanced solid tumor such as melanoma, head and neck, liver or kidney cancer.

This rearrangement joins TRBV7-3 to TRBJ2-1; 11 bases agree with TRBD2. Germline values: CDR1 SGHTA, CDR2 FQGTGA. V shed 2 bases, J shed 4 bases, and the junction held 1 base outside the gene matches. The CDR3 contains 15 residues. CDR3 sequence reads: CASSLVAGGYNEQFF. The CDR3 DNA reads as TGTGCCAGCAGCTTAGTAGCGGGGGGGTACAATGAGCAGTTCTTC.

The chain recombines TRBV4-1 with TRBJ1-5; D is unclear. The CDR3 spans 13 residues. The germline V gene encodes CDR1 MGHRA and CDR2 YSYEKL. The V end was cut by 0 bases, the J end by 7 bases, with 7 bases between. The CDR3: CASSQEGLQPQHF. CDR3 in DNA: TGCGCCAGCAGCCAAGAAGGGCTACAGCCCCAGCATTTT.

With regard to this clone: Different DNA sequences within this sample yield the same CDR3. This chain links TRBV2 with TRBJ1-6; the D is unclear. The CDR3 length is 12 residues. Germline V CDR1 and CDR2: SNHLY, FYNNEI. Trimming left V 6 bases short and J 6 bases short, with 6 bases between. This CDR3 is CASRELNSPLHF. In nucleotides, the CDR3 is TGTGCCAGCAGGGAACTTAATTCACCCCTCCACTTT.

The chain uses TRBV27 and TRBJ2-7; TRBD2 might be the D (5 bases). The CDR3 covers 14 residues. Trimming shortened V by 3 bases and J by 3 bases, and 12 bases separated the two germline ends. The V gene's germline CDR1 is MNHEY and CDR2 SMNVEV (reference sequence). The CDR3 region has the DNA TGTGCCAGCAGTTTCCGGGGTGCGGACTACGAGCAGTACTTC. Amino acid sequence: CASSFRGADYEQYF.

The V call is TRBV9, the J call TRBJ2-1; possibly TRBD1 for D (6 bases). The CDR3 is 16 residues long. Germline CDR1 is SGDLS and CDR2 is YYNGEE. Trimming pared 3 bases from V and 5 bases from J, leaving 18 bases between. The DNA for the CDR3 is TGTGCCAGCAGCGCGAGGGGAACAGGGCCCGACAATGAGCAGTTCTTC. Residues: CASSARGTGPDNEQFF.

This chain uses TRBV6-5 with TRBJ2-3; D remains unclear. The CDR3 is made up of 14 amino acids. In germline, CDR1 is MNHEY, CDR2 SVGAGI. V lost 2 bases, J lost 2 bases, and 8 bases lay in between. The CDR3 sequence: CASSYGQNTDTQYF. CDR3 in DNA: TGTGCCAGCAGTTACGGGCAGAACACAGATACGCAGTATTTT.

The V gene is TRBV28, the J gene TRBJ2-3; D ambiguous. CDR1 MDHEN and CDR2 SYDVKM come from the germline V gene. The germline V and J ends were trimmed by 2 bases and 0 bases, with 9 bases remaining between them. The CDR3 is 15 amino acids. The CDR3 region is CASSLEEESTDTQYF. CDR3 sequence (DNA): TGTGCCAGCAGTTTAGAAGAGGAAAGCACAGATACGCAGTATTTT. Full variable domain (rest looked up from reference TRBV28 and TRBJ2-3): DVKVTQSSRYLVKRTGEKVFLECVQDMDHENMFWYRQDPGLGLRLIYFSYDVKMKEKGDIPEGYSVSREKKERFSLILESASTNQTSMYLCASSLEEESTDTQYFGPGTRLTVL.

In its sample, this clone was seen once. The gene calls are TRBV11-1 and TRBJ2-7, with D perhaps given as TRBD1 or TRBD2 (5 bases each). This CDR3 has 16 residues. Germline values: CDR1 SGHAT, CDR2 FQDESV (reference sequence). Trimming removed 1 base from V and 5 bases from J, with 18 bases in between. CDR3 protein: CASSLVGWAGTHEQYF. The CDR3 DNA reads TGTGCCAGCAGCTTAGTCGGTTGGGCAGGGACCCACGAGCAGTACTTC.

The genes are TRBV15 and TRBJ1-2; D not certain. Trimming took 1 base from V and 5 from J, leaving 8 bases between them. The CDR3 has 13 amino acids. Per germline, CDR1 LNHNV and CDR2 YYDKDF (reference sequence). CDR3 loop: CATSRGRDYGYTF. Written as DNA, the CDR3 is TGTGCCACCAGCAGAGGGCGAGATTATGGCTACACCTTC.

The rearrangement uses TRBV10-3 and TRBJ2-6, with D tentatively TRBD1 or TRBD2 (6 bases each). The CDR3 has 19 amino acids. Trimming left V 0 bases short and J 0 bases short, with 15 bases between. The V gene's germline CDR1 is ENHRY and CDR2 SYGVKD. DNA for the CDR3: TGTGCCATCAGTGAGTCGGGGGGCATAACGAGCTCTGGGGCCAACGTCCTGACTTTC. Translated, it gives CAISESGGITSSGANVLTF.